This TCR beta chain was documented in a study of shared clonotypes between healthy human individuals. In germline, CDR1 is MDHEN, CDR2 SYDVKM. There are 15 residues in the CDR3. The assay was immunoSEQ multiplex PCR, and TCRdb's table has in-frame clones only and misses some. This table has 400,000 to 600,000 clones, 90% to 97% appearing once. Sequencing was performed on naive CD4+ T cells sorted from blood. Sample subset: CD45RA+ positively selected. The chain has TRBV28 and TRBJ2-5; D remains ambiguous. The assigned J gene may be wrong: the sequence end matches TRBJ2-7 better. This clonotype originated in a woman between 25 and 40 years old in good health. The CDR3: CASSTPQPGTYEQYF. Written as DNA, the CDR3 is TGTGCCAGCAGCACCCCCCAGCCAGGTACCTACGAGCAGTACTTC.